This TCR beta chain was captured in a study of beta chain features in type 1 diabetes. V gave up 6 bases and J gave up 4 bases; unmatched junction bases: 0. The CDR3 extends over 12 amino acids. Germline lookup yields CDR1 SGHTA and CDR2 FQGNSA. The isolated RNA, all of it, was reverse transcribed, so expressed TCRB transcripts were what got sequenced. Clones were sequenced by immunoSEQ multiplex PCR, and TCRdb holds only the in-frame ones, with some missing. The data contain 300,000 to 350,000 clones, under 8.5% of them singletons. The specimen sequenced was central memory CD4+ T cells from blood. The TCR comes from a woman under 30 in good health. The chain has TRBV7-2 and TRBJ2-3; 8 bases are a match to TRBD2. CDR3 amino acids: CASRREADTQYF. As DNA, the CDR3 is TGTGCCAGCAGGCGGGAGGCAGATACGCAGTATTTT.